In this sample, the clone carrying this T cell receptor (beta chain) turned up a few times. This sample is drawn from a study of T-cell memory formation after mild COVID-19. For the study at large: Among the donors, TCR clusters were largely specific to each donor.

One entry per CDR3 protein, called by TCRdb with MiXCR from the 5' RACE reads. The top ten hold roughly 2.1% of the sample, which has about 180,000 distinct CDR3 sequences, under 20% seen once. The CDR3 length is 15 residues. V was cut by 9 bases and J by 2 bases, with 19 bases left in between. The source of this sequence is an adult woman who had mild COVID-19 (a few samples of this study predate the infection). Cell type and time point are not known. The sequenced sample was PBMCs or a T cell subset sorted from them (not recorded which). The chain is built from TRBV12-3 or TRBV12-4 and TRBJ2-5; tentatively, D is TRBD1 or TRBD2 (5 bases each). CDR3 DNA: TGTGCCAGTTCCCTCTGGGGGTCGGGGCAAGAGACCCAGTACTTC. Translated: CASSLWGSGQETQYF.